This T cell receptor beta chain is from a study of cytomegalovirus exposure and HLA in healthy donors. The table came from immunoSEQ multiplex PCR; TCRdb's copy has only in-frame clones and leaves some out. The sample lists about 62,000 clones; around 93% were seen once. The CDR3 is made up of 15 amino acids. The V end was cut by 3 bases, the J end by 6 bases, with 17 bases between. The germline V gene encodes CDR1 SGHVS and CDR2 FNYEAQ. The sequencing input was PBMCs. The J gene is TRBJ1-1, the V gene TRBV7-6, with D maybe TRBD1 (6 bases). The TCR originated in a woman aged 18 to 35 in good health and CMV-seropositive. Here the CDR3 reads CASSFVQQGLPEAFF. The CDR3 DNA sequence: TGTGCCAGCAGCTTCGTTCAACAGGGATTGCCTGAAGCTTTCTTT.